Below, 24 T cell receptor beta chains from the same sample are listed, as sequenced in a study of blood T cell repertoires in COVID-19. The repertoire was sequenced with immunoSEQ multiplex PCR; TCRdb's copy has only in-frame clones and lacks some. The data hold 340,000 or so clones, with roughly 87% observed a single time. Specimen: peripheral blood. Receptors originate from a man in his forties or fifties with active or convalescent COVID-19.

The chain couples TRBV2 to TRBJ2-5; D is perhaps TRBD2 (6 bases). This CDR3 has 13 amino acids. V lost 3 bases to trimming and J lost 5 bases, with 10 bases between them. The germline CDR1 and CDR2 sequences are SNHLY and FYNNEI. CDR3 protein: CASSDAGTETQYF. CDR3 in DNA: TGTGCCAGCAGTGATGCGGGGACGGAGACCCAGTACTTC.

The chain couples TRBV2 to TRBJ1-5; D is possibly TRBD1 (5 bases). In germline, CDR1 is SNHLY, CDR2 FYNNEI. V gave up 1 base and J gave up 5 bases, with 9 bases separating them. This CDR3 spans 14 amino acids. The CDR3 DNA reads TGTGCCAGCAGTGAAGTTTCAGGGTATCAGCCCCAGCATTTT. As protein: CASSEVSGYQPQHF.

The chain couples TRBV6-5 to TRBJ1-4; the D gene is possibly TRBD1 (5 bases). The CDR3 consists of 14 residues. The V gene lost 2 bases and the J gene lost 7 bases, with 11 bases spanning the gap. From germline, CDR1 is MNHEY and CDR2 SVGAGI. CDR3 loop: CASSYAGPGEKLFF. Here the CDR3 DNA reads TGTGCCAGCAGTTACGCAGGGCCAGGTGAAAAACTGTTTTTT.

The chain combines TRBV29-1 with TRBJ2-5; D possibly corresponds to TRBD2 (6 bases). Germline CDR1 and CDR2: SQVTM and ANQGSEA. V shed 4 bases and J shed 5 bases, with 23 bases lying between them. The CDR3 length is 16 residues. The chain's CDR3 is CSVGTGGNRPGETQYF. DNA for the CDR3: TGCAGCGTTGGAACCGGGGGTAACCGCCCCGGGGAGACCCAGTACTTC. Drawing the rest from reference TRBV29-1 and TRBJ2-5, the complete variable domain is SAVISQKPSRDICQRGTSLTIQCQVDSQVTMMFWYRQQPGQSLTLIATANQGSEATYESGFVIDKFPISRPNLTFSTLTVSNMSPEDSSIYLCSVGTGGNRPGETQYFGPGTRLLVL.

About this clone itself: The sample contains more than one DNA sequence encoding this CDR3. The V call is TRBV18, the J call TRBJ1-5; TRBD1 matches at 9 bases. The CDR3 consists of 14 residues. With 1 base clipped from V and 5 bases from J, the junction kept 0 bases outside the gene matches. Germline-derived CDR1 and CDR2 are KGHSH and LQKENI. The CDR3 DNA reads as TGTGCCAGCTCACCACGACAGGGGGATCAGCCCCAGCATTTT. Translation gives CASSPRQGDQPQHF. Combining the CDR3 with reference TRBV18 and TRBJ1-5 gives the whole variable domain NAGVMQNPRHLVRRRGQEARLRCSPMKGHSHVYWYRQLPEEGLKFMVYLQKENIIDESGMPKERFSAEFPKEGPSILRIQQVVRGDSAAYFCASSPRQGDQPQHFGDGTRLSIL.

This clone was counted between two and nine times. This chain joins TRBV9 and TRBJ1-1; 12 bases fit TRBD1. CDR1 and CDR2 (germline): SGDLS, YYNGEE. The V gene end was trimmed by 5 bases and the J gene end by 11 bases; junction bases not matched to a gene: 7. CDR3 length equals 13 residues. CDR3 protein: CASSVGTGGSAFF. The CDR3 DNA is TGTGCCAGCAGTGTCGGGACAGGGGGCAGTGCTTTCTTT.

The gene calls are TRBV7-9 and TRBJ2-3, with TRBD2 matching over 16 bases. Germline V gene data show CDR1 as SEHNR and CDR2 as FQNEAQ (reference sequence). CDR3 length: 18 amino acids. The junction had 8 bases not matched to a gene; V was cut back by 4 bases and J by 4 bases. Here the CDR3 DNA reads TGTGCCAGCAGCTCTACCCTGGGACTAGCGGGAGGGGCAGATACGCAGTATTTT. Residues: CASSSTLGLAGGADTQYF.

The table lists this clone with a count of one. The CDR3 here is CASSQDRQGGNEKLFF. CDR3 bases: TGCGCCAGCAGCCAAGATCGCCAGGGGGGTAATGAAAAACTGTTTTTT. The gene calls are TRBV4-3 and TRBJ1-4, with 7 bases that match TRBD1. V gave up 0 bases and J gave up 4 bases; unmatched junction bases: 5. The germline gives CDR1 LGHNA, CDR2 YSLEER. The CDR3 is made up of 16 amino acids.

This clone showed up many times. This chain connects TRBV30 to TRBJ2-1, with TRBD1 as a possible D gene (6 bases). The CDR3 loop spans 17 amino acids. V was clipped by 1 base and J by 6 bases, with 22 bases between them. Germline CDR1 is GTSNPN and CDR2 is SVGIG (reference sequence). CDR3 nucleotides: TGTGCCTGGAGTGGGGGGACGGACAGCAGACTTCCCAATGAGCAGTTCTTC. Amino acids: CAWSGGTDSRLPNEQFF.

This clone appeared a single time. The CDR3 DNA reads TGTGCCAGCAGTTTACAGAGGGCGGACAATGAGCAGTTCTTC. Translated: CASSLQRADNEQFF. This chain connects TRBV27 to TRBJ2-1; D possibly corresponds to TRBD2 (5 bases). Germline assignment: CDR1 MNHEY and CDR2 SMNVEV (reference sequence). The CDR3 has 14 amino acids. Trimming shortened V by 2 bases and J by 5 bases, and 10 bases separated the two germline ends.

This chain links TRBV5-1 with TRBJ1-2; TRBD1 agrees at 8 bases. The CDR3 loop spans 14 amino acids. CDR1 SGHRS and CDR2 YFSETQ come from the germline V gene. V trimming: 0 bases; J trimming: 7 bases; junction bases outside the gene matches: 5. The CDR3 region is CASSLGAGGGGYTF. The CDR3 DNA reads as TGCGCCAGCAGCTTGGGGGCAGGGGGCGGTGGCTACACCTTC.

The rearrangement links TRBV6-2 or TRBV6-3 to TRBJ1-1; 7 nucleotides match TRBD1. Germline-derived CDR1 and CDR2 are MNHEY and SVGEGT. V was clipped by 0 bases and J by 0 bases; unmatched bases: 10. This CDR3 spans 18 amino acids. The CDR3 DNA reads as TGTGCCAGCAGTTACTCCCCACTGGGACAGTCCCTGAACACTGAAGCTTTCTTT. It specifies CASSYSPLGQSLNTEAFF.

The chain links TRBV5-1 to TRBJ2-2; D call uncertain. This CDR3 contains 14 residues. V was clipped by 0 bases and J by 2 bases, with 5 bases between them. Germline CDR1 is SGHRS and CDR2 is YFSETQ. The CDR3 coding sequence is TGCGCCAGCAGCTTGGACAGCAACACCGGGGAGCTGTTTTTT. Amino acids: CASSLDSNTGELFF.

This clone was detected only once. V and J are TRBV5-1 and TRBJ1-3, with D unresolved. Trimming removed 5 bases at V and 4 bases at J, with 16 bases between. The CDR3 consists of 15 residues. CDR1 is SGHRS, CDR2 YFSETQ, per germline. The CDR3 region has the DNA TGCGCCAGCAGTGAAAGAGCGGACGAGGGAAACACCATATATTTT. Its protein product is CASSERADEGNTIYF.

V is TRBV18 and J is TRBJ1-2; D is unclear. The CDR3 contains 15 residues. The germline gives CDR1 KGHSH, CDR2 LQKENI. Trimming removed 3 bases from V and 6 bases from J, with 17 bases in between. In DNA form, the CDR3 reads TGTGCCAGCTCACCTGTAAGGAAGGAGGAGAATGGCTACACCTTC. It codes for CASSPVRKEENGYTF. Based on the CDR3 plus reference TRBV18 and TRBJ1-2, the full variable domain is NAGVMQNPRHLVRRRGQEARLRCSPMKGHSHVYWYRQLPEEGLKFMVYLQKENIIDESGMPKERFSAEFPKEGPSILRIQQVVRGDSAAYFCASSPVRKEENGYTFGSGTRLTVV.

The V and J genes are TRBV5-1 and TRBJ1-2; maybe TRBD1 (5 bases). Germline lookup yields CDR1 SGHRS and CDR2 YFSETQ. The V end lost 0 bases, the J end lost 1 base, and 13 bases lay between the germline ends. The CDR3 is 16 residues long. This CDR3 reads CASSLAPGRDNYGYTF. CDR3 DNA sequence: TGCGCCAGCAGCTTGGCCCCTGGCAGGGATAACTATGGCTACACCTTC.

This chain connects TRBV7-8 to TRBJ1-2; TRBD1 matches at 8 bases. The germline CDR1 and CDR2 sequences are SGHVS and FQNEAQ. With 5 bases clipped from V and 6 bases from J, the junction kept 11 bases outside the gene matches. This CDR3 comprises 15 residues. The CDR3 sequence is CASSPTQGAGDGYTF. CDR3 nucleotides: TGTGCCAGCAGCCCAACCCAGGGGGCCGGGGATGGCTACACCTTC.

The chain links TRBV6-1 to TRBJ1-6; the D gene is possibly TRBD1 (6 bases). Germline V gives CDR1 MNHNS, CDR2 SASEGT. The CDR3 loop spans 16 amino acids. V dropped 2 bases and J dropped 2 bases, with 10 bases sitting between them. The CDR3 sequence: CASSELGDTYNSPLHF. The DNA of the CDR3 is TGTGCCAGCAGTGAATTAGGGGACACCTATAATTCACCCCTCCACTTT.

The chain links TRBV19 to TRBJ2-7; tentative D call: TRBD1 (5 bases). The V end lost 4 bases, the J end lost 0 bases, and 10 bases lay between the germline ends. The CDR3 totals 14 residues. Germline loops: CDR1 LNHDA, CDR2 SQIVND (reference sequence). CDR3 DNA: TGTGCCAGTAGTACCCCAGGGTTCTCCTACGAGCAGTACTTC. Its translation: CASSTPGFSYEQYF. The full variable domain, with the rest looked up from reference TRBV19 and TRBJ2-7, is DGGITQSPKYLFRKEGQNVTLSCEQNLNHDAMYWYRQDPGQGLRLIYYSQIVNDFQKGDIAEGYSVSREKKESFPLTVTSAQKNPTAFYLCASSTPGFSYEQYFGPGTRLTVT.

The V call is TRBV2, the J call TRBJ2-2; TRBD1 matches 8 bases. Germline V gene sequence: CDR1 SNHLY, CDR2 FYNNEI. V gave up 4 bases and J gave up 3 bases; unmatched junction bases: 4. The CDR3 has 15 residues. The chain's CDR3 is CASSGKTGDTGELFF. CDR3 DNA sequence: TGTGCCAGCAGTGGAAAGACAGGGGACACCGGGGAGCTGTTTTTT.

This chain uses TRBV6-1 with TRBJ1-6; D call uncertain. This CDR3 contains 15 residues. The germline V gene encodes CDR1 MNHNS and CDR2 SASEGT. The V end lost 0 bases, the J end lost 11 bases, and 14 bases lay between the germline ends. The CDR3 spells CASSEASRSLTPLHF. CDR3 bases: TGTGCCAGCAGTGAAGCGAGCCGCTCTTTAACACCCCTCCACTTT.

The rearrangement joins TRBV5-1 to TRBJ1-3; a possible D gene is TRBD1 (6 bases). The CDR3 totals 14 residues. The V gene's germline CDR1 is SGHRS and CDR2 YFSETQ. Trimming pared 4 bases from V and 0 bases from J, leaving 8 bases between. DNA for the CDR3: TGCGCCAGCAGCGAACAGGGCTCTGGAAACACCATATATTTT. Translation gives CASSEQGSGNTIYF. The entire variable domain, with the rest obtained from reference TRBV5-1 and TRBJ1-3, is as follows: KAGVTQTPRYLIKTRGQQVTLSCSPISGHRSVSWYQQTPGQGLQFLFEYFSETQRNKGNFPGRFSGRQFSNSRSEMNVSTLELGDSALYLCASSEQGSGNTIYFGEGSWLTVV.

The genes are TRBV5-8 and TRBJ2-3, with 7 bases fitting TRBD1. With 2 bases clipped from V and 0 bases from J, the junction kept 9 bases outside the gene matches. Germline CDR1 is SGHTS and CDR2 is YDEGEE. CDR3 length: 17 amino acids. The CDR3 is CASSLHRDSQSTDTQYF. CDR3 in DNA: TGTGCCAGCAGCTTACACCGGGACAGCCAAAGCACAGATACGCAGTATTTT. Using reference TRBV5-8 and TRBJ2-3 for the parts outside the CDR3, the full variable domain is EAGVTQSPTHLIKTRGQQATLRCSPISGHTSVYWYQQALGLGLQFLLWYDEGEERNRGNFPPRFSGRQFPNYSSELNVNALELEDSALYLCASSLHRDSQSTDTQYFGPGTRLTVL.

CDR3 DNA sequence: TGTGCCAGCAGTAGCTATGAGCAGTTCTTC. Amino acid sequence: CASSSYEQFF. This chain connects TRBV2 to TRBJ2-1; D unclear. Per germline, CDR1 SNHLY and CDR2 FYNNEI. V lost 5 bases, J lost 8 bases, and 4 bases lay in between. The CDR3 loop spans 10 amino acids.